These 4 T cell receptor beta chains came from one sample sequenced in a study of cytomegalovirus exposure and HLA in healthy donors. PCR involved 60 Vbeta and 13 Jbeta primers. Profiling relied on immunoSEQ multiplex PCR, and the TCRdb table lists in-frame clones only, not all of them. The sample records 160,000 or so clones, around 82% being singletons. The source material was PBMCs. These receptors were taken from a man in his fifties in good health and CMV-seropositive.

V and J are TRBV7-9 and TRBJ1-3; D is undetermined. The V gene lost 4 bases and the J gene lost 4 bases, with 14 bases spanning the gap. The germline CDR1 and CDR2 sequences are SEHNR and FQNEAQ (reference sequence). There are 15 residues in the CDR3. CDR3 nucleotides: TGTGCCAGCAGCTCGGCTGAGCTGGGCGGAAACACCATATATTTT. It translates to CASSSAELGGNTIYF.

The chain couples TRBV11-3 to TRBJ1-1; D is unclear. The germline V and J ends were trimmed by 4 bases and 1 base, with 10 bases remaining between them. The CDR3 is made up of 14 amino acids. CDR1 is SGHNT and CDR2 is YENEEA in the germline V gene. CDR3 protein: CASSSTIGNTEAFF. The CDR3 DNA is TGTGCCAGCAGCTCGACTATAGGGAACACTGAAGCTTTCTTT.

J is TRBJ2-1 and V is TRBV7-9, with 10 bases fitting TRBD2. V lost 1 base and J lost 6; bases outside the gene matches: 6. There are 16 residues in the CDR3. CDR1 and CDR2 (germline): SEHNR, FQNEAQ (reference sequence). CDR3 loop: CASSLGLAGAPNEQFF. CDR3 sequence (DNA): TGTGCCAGCAGCTTAGGGCTAGCGGGAGCGCCCAATGAGCAGTTCTTC.

This rearrangement joins TRBV2 to TRBJ1-2, with a possible D match to TRBD1 (5 bases). CDR1 SNHLY and CDR2 FYNNEI come from the germline V gene. The CDR3 runs 17 residues. Trimming left V 1 base short and J 0 bases short, with 15 bases between. The CDR3 sequence: CASSEDQGRRANYGYTF. Written as DNA, the CDR3 is TGTGCCAGCAGTGAAGATCAGGGCCGACGAGCTAACTATGGCTACACCTTC.